These 18 T cell receptor beta chains share one sample of origin, sequenced in a study of OX40 agonist ivuxolimab in advanced cancers. Clones were sequenced by immunoSEQ multiplex PCR, and TCRdb holds only the in-frame ones, with some missing. This sample carries 60,000 to 100,000 clones, about nine tenths of them seen once, and the ten largest clones take around 0.26%. Source: CD4+ or CD8+ T cells sorted from blood, taken in a trial of the OX40 agonist ivuxolimab. The source of these receptors is an adult with an advanced solid tumor such as melanoma, head and neck, liver or kidney cancer.

V and J are TRBV27 and TRBJ2-3; no clear D. This CDR3 region has 13 residues. V was clipped by 1 base and J by 3 bases, with 5 bases between them. CDR1 and CDR2 from the germline V gene are MNHEY and SMNVEV (reference sequence). CDR3 amino acids: CASSLYRTDTQYF. CDR3 nucleotide sequence: TGTGCCAGCAGTTTATACCGAACAGATACGCAGTATTTT.

This chain uses TRBV6-4 with TRBJ2-1; TRBD2 is a possible D gene (5 bases). Germline loops: CDR1 MRHNA, CDR2 SNTAGT. The V end was cut by 6 bases, the J end by 2 bases, with 17 bases between. The CDR3 runs 16 residues. As DNA, the CDR3 is TGTGCCAGCAGCCGGCAGGCGGGTTTTCCCTACAATGAGCAGTTCTTC. Translating gives CASSRQAGFPYNEQFF.

J is TRBJ1-2 and V is TRBV7-9; D is ambiguous. Trimming left V 0 bases short and J 7 bases short, with 9 bases between. The CDR3 loop spans 13 amino acids. Germline CDR1 is SEHNR and CDR2 is FQNEAQ (reference sequence). The CDR3 is CASSLATTSGYTF. DNA of the CDR3: TGTGCCAGCAGCTTAGCGACCACGAGTGGCTACACCTTC.

The chain uses TRBV12-5 and TRBJ1-5, with 10 nucleotides matching TRBD1. After removal of 1 base from V and 2 bases from J, the junction contained 8 bases not matched to a gene. The CDR3 runs to 18 residues. Germline CDR1 LGHNT, CDR2 FRNRAP. The DNA of the CDR3 is TGTGCTAGTGGTTTGGGCCGGGACAGGGGACCTGGCAATCAGCCCCAGCATTTT. Its protein is CASGLGRDRGPGNQPQHF.

The J gene is TRBJ1-2, the V gene TRBV28; no reliable D call. The germline gives CDR1 MDHEN, CDR2 SYDVKM. CDR3 length: 15 amino acids. Trimming left V 7 bases short and J 7 bases short, with 22 bases between. CDR3 DNA: TGTGCCAGCAATCCCCCTGTTGAGGTCGCGGGTGGCTACACCTTC. Encoded protein: CASNPPVEVAGGYTF.

The chain carries TRBV10-3 and TRBJ2-3; no firm D call. The CDR3 has 13 amino acids. CDR1 ENHRY and CDR2 SYGVKD come from the germline V gene. Trimming removed 5 bases at V and 1 base at J, with 7 bases between. CDR3 in DNA: TGTGCCATCAGTTATGAGGGCACAGATACGCAGTATTTT. It yields the protein CAISYEGTDTQYF.

The CDR3, as DNA: TGCGCCAGCAGCTTGAATCCGGGGGCTTACACTGAAGCTTTCTTT. Translation: CASSLNPGAYTEAFF. V usage is TRBV5-1 and J usage is TRBJ1-1, with D possibly being TRBD1 (6 bases). With 1 base removed from V and 3 bases from J, the gap between germline ends came to 13 bases. Germline lookup yields CDR1 SGHRS and CDR2 YFSETQ. There are 15 residues in the CDR3.

The chain uses TRBV19 and TRBJ1-2, with TRBD1 matching 11 bases. The CDR3 extends over 16 amino acids. The ends lost 2 bases at V and 5 bases at J; junction bases unmatched: 7. The V gene's germline CDR1 is LNHDA and CDR2 SQIVND (reference sequence). CDR3 region: CASSIIGQGASYGYTF. For the CDR3, the DNA is TGTGCCAGTAGTATAATTGGACAGGGGGCTTCTTATGGCTACACCTTC. The whole variable domain, filled in from reference TRBV19 and TRBJ1-2, reads DGGITQSPKYLFRKEGQNVTLSCEQNLNHDAMYWYRQDPGQGLRLIYYSQIVNDFQKGDIAEGYSVSREKKESFPLTVTSAQKNPTAFYLCASSIIGQGASYGYTFGSGTRLTVV.

The chain couples TRBV5-4 to TRBJ2-3, with D possibly TRBD2 on 5 matching bases. There are 16 residues in the CDR3. Germline assignment: CDR1 SGHNT and CDR2 YYREEE (reference sequence). V was shortened by 2 bases and J by 2 bases, with 15 bases between the two germline ends. The CDR3 reads CASSLGKAAFTDTQYF. As DNA, the CDR3 is TGTGCCAGCAGCTTAGGTAAAGCGGCCTTCACAGATACGCAGTATTTT. Supplemented by reference TRBV5-4 and TRBJ2-3, the full variable domain reads ETGVTQSPTHLIKTRGQQVTLRCSSQSGHNTVSWYQQALGQGPQFIFQYYREEENGRGNFPPRFSGLQFPNYSSELNVNALELDDSALYLCASSLGKAAFTDTQYFGPGTRLTVL.

The V and J genes are TRBV29-1 and TRBJ1-2, with D tentatively TRBD1 (5 bases). Trimming stripped 4 bases from V and 8 bases from J, with 14 bases between. The CDR3 sequence is 12 residues long. The germline V gene encodes CDR1 SQVTM and CDR2 ANQGSEA. CDR3 DNA sequence: TGCAGCGTTGGGGCAGTCAGGGAAGGCTACACCTTC. Translated, it gives CSVGAVREGYTF.

The chain has TRBV7-6 and TRBJ2-7; D is uncertain. This CDR3 has 13 residues. Germline V CDR1 and CDR2: SGHVS, FNYEAQ. The V and J ends lost 4 bases and 0 bases respectively, with 7 bases between them. DNA of the CDR3: TGTGCCAGCAGCTCTTGGAGCTCCTACGAGCAGTACTTC. Protein sequence: CASSSWSSYEQYF.

The chain uses TRBV11-2 and TRBJ2-7; D not resolved. Deletions cut 8 bases from V and 0 bases from J, with 11 bases between. Germline V gives CDR1 SGHAT, CDR2 FQNNGV. There are 13 residues in the CDR3. CDR3 sequence: CASGLMASYEQYF. The CDR3 nucleotides are TGTGCCAGCGGGTTGATGGCCTCCTACGAGCAGTACTTC.

The genes are TRBV7-6 and TRBJ1-4; the D is unclear. Trimming left V 1 base short and J 7 bases short, with 16 bases between. The CDR3 has 16 residues. Germline CDR1 and CDR2: SGHVS and FNYEAQ. This chain's CDR3 is CASSLGQAEVTEKLFF. The DNA of the CDR3 is TGTGCCAGCAGCTTAGGGCAGGCAGAAGTGACTGAAAAACTGTTTTTT.

The rearrangement uses TRBV11-3 and TRBJ2-1, with D perhaps TRBD2 (6 bases). V was pared by 2 bases and J by 9 bases, with 17 bases between. The CDR3 runs to 15 residues. CDR1 and CDR2 from the germline V gene are SGHNT and YENEEA. Here the CDR3 DNA reads TGTGCCAGCAGCTTACAGGGAGGTGGACAAGGTGAGCAGTTCTTC. As protein: CASSLQGGGQGEQFF.

The chain is built from TRBV12-5 and TRBJ1-5, with D tentatively TRBD1 (6 bases). CDR1 is LGHNT and CDR2 is FRNRAP in the germline V gene. CDR3 size: 14 residues. V lost 7 bases to trimming and J lost 5 bases, with 15 bases between them. The chain's CDR3 is CASAPWGADQPQHF. In nucleotides, the CDR3 is TGTGCTAGTGCCCCGTGGGGGGCGGATCAGCCCCAGCATTTT.

The chain is built from TRBV5-1 and TRBJ2-3, with 7 bases lining up with TRBD1. V gave up 7 bases and J gave up 2 bases; unmatched junction bases: 7. Germline assignment: CDR1 SGHRS and CDR2 YFSETQ. There are 14 residues in the CDR3. CDR3 sequence: CASQRQGDTDTQYF. DNA for the CDR3: TGCGCCAGCCAGCGACAGGGAGACACAGATACGCAGTATTTT. The full variable domain, completed using reference TRBV5-1 and TRBJ2-3, is KAGVTQTPRYLIKTRGQQVTLSCSPISGHRSVSWYQQTPGQGLQFLFEYFSETQRNKGNFPGRFSGRQFSNSRSEMNVSTLELGDSALYLCASQRQGDTDTQYFGPGTRLTVL.

The chain couples TRBV19 to TRBJ1-5, with D unclear. This CDR3 region has 14 residues. Trimming removed 3 bases from V and 5 bases from J, with 11 bases in between. Germline CDR1 LNHDA, CDR2 SQIVND (reference sequence). CDR3 coding DNA: TGTGCCAGTAGTATTACCGGGCCTGATCAGCCCCAGCATTTT. It yields the protein CASSITGPDQPQHF. Full variable domain (remainder filled in from reference TRBV19 and TRBJ1-5): DGGITQSPKYLFRKEGQNVTLSCEQNLNHDAMYWYRQDPGQGLRLIYYSQIVNDFQKGDIAEGYSVSREKKESFPLTVTSAQKNPTAFYLCASSITGPDQPQHFGDGTRLSIL.

The chain joins TRBV6-5 to TRBJ1-5; no clear D gene. V dropped 0 bases and J dropped 0 bases, with 6 bases sitting between them. CDR1 MNHEY and CDR2 SVGAGI come from the germline V gene. This CDR3 has 15 residues. DNA of the CDR3: TGTGCCAGCAGTTACTCCGGCGATAGCAATCAGCCCCAGCATTTT. Its translation: CASSYSGDSNQPQHF.